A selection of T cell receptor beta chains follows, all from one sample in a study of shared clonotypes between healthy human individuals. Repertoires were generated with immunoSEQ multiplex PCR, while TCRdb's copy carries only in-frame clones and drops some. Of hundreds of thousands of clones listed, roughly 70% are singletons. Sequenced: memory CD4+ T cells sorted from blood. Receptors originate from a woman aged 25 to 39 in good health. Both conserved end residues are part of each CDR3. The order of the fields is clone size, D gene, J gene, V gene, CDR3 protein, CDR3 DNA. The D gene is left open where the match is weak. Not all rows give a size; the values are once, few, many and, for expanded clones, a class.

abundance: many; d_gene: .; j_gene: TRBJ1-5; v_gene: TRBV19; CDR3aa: CASSGWGPGQPQHF; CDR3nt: TGTGCCAGTAGTGGGTGGGGGCCGGGCCAGCCCCAGCATTTT
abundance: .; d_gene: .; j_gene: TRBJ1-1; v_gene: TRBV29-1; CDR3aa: CSVDPGGGGTEAFF; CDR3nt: TGCAGCGTTGACCCTGGAGGCGGTGGCACTGAAGCTTTCTTT
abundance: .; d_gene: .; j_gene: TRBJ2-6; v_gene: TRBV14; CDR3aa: CASSQDLGPGANVLTF; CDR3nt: TGTGCCAGCAGCCAAGATTTAGGACCCGGGGCCAACGTCCTGACTTTC
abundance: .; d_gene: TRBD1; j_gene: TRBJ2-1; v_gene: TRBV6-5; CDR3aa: CASSSRTGREQFF; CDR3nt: TGTGCCAGCAGTTCCCGGACAGGGCGCGAGCAGTTCTTC
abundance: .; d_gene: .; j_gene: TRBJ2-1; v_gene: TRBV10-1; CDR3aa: CASSTGTFSNEQFF; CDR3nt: TGCGCCAGCAGTACCGGGACTTTTTCCAATGAGCAGTTCTTC
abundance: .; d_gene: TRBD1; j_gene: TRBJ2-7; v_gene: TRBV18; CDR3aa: CASSPPGQGAQKYF; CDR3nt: TGTGCCAGCTCACCACCGGGACAGGGGGCCCAAAAGTACTTC
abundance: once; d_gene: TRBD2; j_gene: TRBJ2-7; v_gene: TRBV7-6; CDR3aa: CASSPPPWTSGRGEQYF; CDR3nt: TGTGCCAGCAGCCCCCCTCCTTGGACTAGCGGGAGGGGGGAGCAGTACTTC
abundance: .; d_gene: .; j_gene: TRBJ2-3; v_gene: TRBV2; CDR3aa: CASSYEGTSTDTQYF; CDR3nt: TGTGCCAGCAGTTATGAGGGCACTAGCACAGATACGCAGTATTTT
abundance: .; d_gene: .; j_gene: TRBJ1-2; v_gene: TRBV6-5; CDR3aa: CASRGLSAGYTF; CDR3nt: TGTGCCAGCAGGGGCTTATCAGCTGGCTACACCTTC
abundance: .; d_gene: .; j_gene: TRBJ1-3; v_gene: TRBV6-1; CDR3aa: CASSEVLPGPGNTIYF; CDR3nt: TGTGCCAGCAGTGAAGTTCTTCCAGGGCCTGGAAACACCATATATTTT
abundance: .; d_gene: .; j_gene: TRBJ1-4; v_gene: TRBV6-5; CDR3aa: CASSYLGGVNEKLFF; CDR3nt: TGTGCCAGCAGTTACTTGGGCGGGGTTAATGAAAAACTGTTTTTT
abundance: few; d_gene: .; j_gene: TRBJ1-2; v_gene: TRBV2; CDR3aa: CASTELRGGRGSKNGYTF; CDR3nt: TGTGCCAGCACCGAATTAAGGGGAGGGAGGGGGAGTAAGAATGGCTACACCTTC
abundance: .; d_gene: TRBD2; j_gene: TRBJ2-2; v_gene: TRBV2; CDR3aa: CASRRREGVGELFF; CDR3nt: TGTGCCAGCCGTAGGCGGGAGGGCGTCGGGGAGCTGTTTTTT
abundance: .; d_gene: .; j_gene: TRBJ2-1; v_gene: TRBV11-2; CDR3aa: CASRPGRLEQFF; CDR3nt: TGTGCCAGCCGTCCCGGACGCCTGGAGCAGTTCTTC
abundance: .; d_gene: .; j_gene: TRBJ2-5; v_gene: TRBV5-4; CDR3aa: CASSLEDQETQYF; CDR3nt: TGTGCCAGCAGCTTGGAGGACCAAGAGACCCAGTACTTC
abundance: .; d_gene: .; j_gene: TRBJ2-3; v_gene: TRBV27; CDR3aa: CASSLSRPWTDTQYF; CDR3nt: TGTGCCAGCAGTTTATCGAGGCCCTGGACAGATACGCAGTATTTT
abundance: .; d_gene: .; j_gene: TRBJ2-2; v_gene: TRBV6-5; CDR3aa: CASSYSQGVAGELFF; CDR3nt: TGTGCCAGCAGTTACTCGCAAGGGGTGGCCGGGGAGCTGTTTTTT
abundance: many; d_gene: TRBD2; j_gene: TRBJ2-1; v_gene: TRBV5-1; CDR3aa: CASSWASGSSSSYNEQFF; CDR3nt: TGCGCCAGCAGCTGGGCTAGCGGGAGTTCGTCCTCCTACAATGAGCAGTTCTTC
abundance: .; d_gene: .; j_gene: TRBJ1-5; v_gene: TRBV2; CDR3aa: CASTEGANQPQHF; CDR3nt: TGTGCCAGCACGGAGGGTGCCAATCAGCCCCAGCATTTT
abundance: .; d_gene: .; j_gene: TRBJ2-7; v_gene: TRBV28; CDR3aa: CASSLGRGQAYEQYF; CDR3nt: TGTGCCAGCAGTTTGGGGAGGGGGCAAGCCTACGAGCAGTACTTC
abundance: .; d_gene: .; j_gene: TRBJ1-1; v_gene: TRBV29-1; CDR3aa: CSVDNTGRTFF; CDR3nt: TGCAGCGTTGATAATACAGGGCGGACTTTCTTT
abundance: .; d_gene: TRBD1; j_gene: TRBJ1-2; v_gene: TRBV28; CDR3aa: CASSLRGQGAIGGYTF; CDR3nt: TGTGCCAGCAGTCTCAGGGGACAGGGAGCTATCGGTGGCTACACCTTC
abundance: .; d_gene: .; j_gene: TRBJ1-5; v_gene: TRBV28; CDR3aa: CASRIRGSGRVDQPQHF; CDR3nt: TGTGCCAGCAGGATCCGGGGCTCGGGGAGGGTGGATCAGCCCCAGCATTTT
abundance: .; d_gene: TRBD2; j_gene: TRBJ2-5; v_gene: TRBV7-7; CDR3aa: CASSLLPSGSGETQYF; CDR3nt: TGTGCCAGCAGCTTATTGCCTAGCGGGAGTGGGGAGACCCAGTACTTC
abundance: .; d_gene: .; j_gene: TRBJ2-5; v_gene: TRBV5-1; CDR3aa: CASRSGDGETQYF; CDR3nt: TGCGCCAGCAGGTCAGGGGACGGAGAGACCCAGTACTTC
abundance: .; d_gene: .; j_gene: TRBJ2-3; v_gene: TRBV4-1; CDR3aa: CASSPERRDRTDTQYF; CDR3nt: TGCGCCAGCAGCCCGGAGAGGAGGGACCGCACAGATACGCAGTATTTT
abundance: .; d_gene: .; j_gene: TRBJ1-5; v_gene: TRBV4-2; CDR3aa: CASSQDSGYNQPQHF; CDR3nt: TGTGCCAGCAGCCAAGATAGTGGGTACAATCAGCCCCAGCATTTT
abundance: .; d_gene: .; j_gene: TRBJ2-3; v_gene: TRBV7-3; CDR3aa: CASSLGLRDTDTQYF; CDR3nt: TGTGCCAGCAGCTTAGGACTGAGAGACACAGATACGCAGTATTTT
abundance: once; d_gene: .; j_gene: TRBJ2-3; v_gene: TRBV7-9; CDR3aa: CASSFIQRYPDTQYF; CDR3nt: TGTGCCAGCAGCTTTATCCAGAGGTACCCAGATACGCAGTATTTT
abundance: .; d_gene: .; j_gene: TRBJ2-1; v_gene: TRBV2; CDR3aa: CASSGKVEQFF; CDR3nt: TGTGCCAGCAGTGGAAAGGTTGAGCAGTTCTTC
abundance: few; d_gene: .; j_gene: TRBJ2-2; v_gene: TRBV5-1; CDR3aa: CASSFQGRNTGELFF; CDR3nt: TGCGCCAGCAGCTTTCAGGGTAGGAACACCGGGGAGCTGTTTTTT
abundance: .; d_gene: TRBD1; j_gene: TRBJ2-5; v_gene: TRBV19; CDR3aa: CASRSSGQVQETQYF; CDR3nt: TGTGCCAGTAGATCCTCAGGACAGGTACAAGAGACCCAGTACTTC
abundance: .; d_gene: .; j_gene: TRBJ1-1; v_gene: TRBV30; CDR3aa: CAWSGASGTEAFF; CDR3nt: TGTGCCTGGAGTGGAGCCTCAGGGACTGAAGCTTTCTTT
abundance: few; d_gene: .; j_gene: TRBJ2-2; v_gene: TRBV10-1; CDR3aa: CASRSGYTGELFF; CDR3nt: TGCGCCAGCAGGAGCGGCTACACCGGGGAGCTGTTTTTT
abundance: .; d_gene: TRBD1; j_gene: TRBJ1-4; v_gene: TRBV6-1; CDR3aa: CASRDREWEKLFF; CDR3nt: TGTGCCAGCAGGGACAGGGAATGGGAAAAACTGTTTTTT
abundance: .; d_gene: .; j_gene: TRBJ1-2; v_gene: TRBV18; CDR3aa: CASSESIQDYGYTF; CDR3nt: TGTGCCAGCTCAGAGAGCATTCAGGACTATGGCTACACCTTC
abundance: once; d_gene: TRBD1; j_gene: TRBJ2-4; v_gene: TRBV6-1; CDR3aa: CASRPGQLKDIQYF; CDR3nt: TGTGCCAGCAGGCCGGGACAGTTGAAGGACATTCAGTACTTC
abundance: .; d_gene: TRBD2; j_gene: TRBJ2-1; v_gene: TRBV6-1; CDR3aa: CASSEKLAGGPGNEQFF; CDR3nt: TGTGCCAGCAGTGAAAAACTAGCGGGAGGGCCCGGCAATGAGCAGTTCTTC
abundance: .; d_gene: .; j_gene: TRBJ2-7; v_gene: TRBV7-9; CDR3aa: CASSLVGPEQYF; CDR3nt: TGTGCCAGCAGCTTAGTAGGCCCCGAGCAGTACTTC
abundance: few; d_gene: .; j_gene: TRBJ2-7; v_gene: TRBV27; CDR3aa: CASSRVYSYEQYF; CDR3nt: TGTGCCAGCAGTCGAGTCTATTCCTACGAGCAGTACTTC
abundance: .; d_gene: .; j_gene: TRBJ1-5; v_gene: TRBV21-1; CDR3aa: CASSKGSRGNQPQHF; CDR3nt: TGTGCCAGCAGCAAAGGTAGCAGGGGCAATCAGCCCCAGCATTTT
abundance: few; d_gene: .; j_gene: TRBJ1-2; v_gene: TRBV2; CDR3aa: CASSEVIVYGYTF; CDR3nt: TGTGCCAGCAGTGAAGTCATCGTCTATGGCTACACCTTC
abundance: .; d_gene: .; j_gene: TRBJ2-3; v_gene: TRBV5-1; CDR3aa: CASSLGQSTDTQYF; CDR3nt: TGCGCCAGCAGCTTGGGCCAGAGCACAGATACGCAGTATTTT
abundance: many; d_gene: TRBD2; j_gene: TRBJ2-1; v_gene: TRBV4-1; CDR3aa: CASSPASGSGNEQFF; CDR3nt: TGCGCCAGCAGCCCAGCTAGCGGGAGTGGCAATGAGCAGTTCTTC
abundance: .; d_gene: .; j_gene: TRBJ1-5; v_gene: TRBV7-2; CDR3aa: CASSSTRGLQPQHF; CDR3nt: TGTGCCAGCAGCTCCACCCGGGGGCTTCAGCCCCAGCATTTT
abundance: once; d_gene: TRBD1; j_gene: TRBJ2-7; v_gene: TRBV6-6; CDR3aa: CASSYSGQGGTYEQYF; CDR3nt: TGTGCCAGCAGTTACTCGGGACAGGGTGGGACCTACGAGCAGTACTTC
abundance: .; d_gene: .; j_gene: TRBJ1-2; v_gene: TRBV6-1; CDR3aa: CASSALRGEGYTF; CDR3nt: TGTGCCAGCAGTGCCCTCCGGGGGGAGGGCTACACCTTC
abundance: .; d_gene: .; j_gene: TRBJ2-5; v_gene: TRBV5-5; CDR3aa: CASSLETGSGQETQYF; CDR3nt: TGTGCCAGCAGCTTGGAAACAGGGAGTGGACAAGAGACCCAGTACTTC
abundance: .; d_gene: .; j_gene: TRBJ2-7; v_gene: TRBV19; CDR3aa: CASSIPDRKYEQYF; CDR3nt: TGTGCCAGTAGTATTCCCGACAGAAAATACGAGCAGTACTTC
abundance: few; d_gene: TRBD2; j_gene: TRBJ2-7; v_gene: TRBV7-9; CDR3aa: CAVTSGSFGEQYF; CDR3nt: TGTGCCGTGACTAGCGGGAGTTTTGGCGAGCAGTACTTC
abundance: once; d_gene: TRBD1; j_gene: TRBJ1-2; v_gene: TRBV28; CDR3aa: CASSQDRVVGYTF; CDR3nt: TGTGCCAGCAGCCAGGACAGGGTAGTTGGCTACACCTTC
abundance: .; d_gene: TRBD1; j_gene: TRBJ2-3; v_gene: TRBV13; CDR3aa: CASSLGTVESRQYF; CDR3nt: TGTGCCAGCAGCCTGGGGACAGTTGAGAGTCGGCAGTATTTT
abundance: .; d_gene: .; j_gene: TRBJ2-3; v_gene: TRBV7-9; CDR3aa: CASSFSGALSTDTQYF; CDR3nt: TGTGCCAGCAGCTTTTCTGGCGCCTTGAGCACAGATACGCAGTATTTT
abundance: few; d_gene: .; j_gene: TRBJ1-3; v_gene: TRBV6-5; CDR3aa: CASSYSSGFGGNTIYF; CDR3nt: TGTGCCAGCAGTTACTCTTCGGGGTTTGGCGGAAACACCATATATTTT